What follows are 10 T cell receptor beta chains derived from one specimen sequenced in a study of CD8 T cells in ankylosing spondylitis. TCRdb reprocessed the 5' RACE reads via MiXCR and lists one record per CDR3 protein. The data show about 240,000 distinct CDR3 sequences, around 9.2% seen once. The source material was blood, either unsorted or a sorted T cell fraction (not recorded which). These receptors were taken from a male donor with ankylosing spondylitis or in good health (not recorded which).

Ten or more counts support this clonotype. CDR3 nucleotides: TGTGCCAGACAAGAGACCCAGTACTTC. It is translated as CARQETQYF. The J gene is TRBJ2-5, the V gene TRBV27, with D uncertain. Trimming shortened V by 9 bases and J by 2 bases, and 1 base separated the two germline ends. This CDR3 contains 9 residues. From germline, CDR1 is MNHEY and CDR2 SMNVEV (reference sequence).

The sample holds many counts of this clonotype. The rearrangement uses TRBV12-3 or TRBV12-4 and TRBJ1-1; 9 positions agree with TRBD1. Trimming removed 6 bases from V and 1 base from J; junction bases left unmatched: 3. The CDR3 extends over 14 amino acids. The CDR3 DNA reads TGTGCCAGCAGCACAGGGGGCGCGAACACTGAAGCTTTCTTT. This translates into CASSTGGANTEAFF.

The chain combines TRBV12-3 or TRBV12-4 with TRBJ1-5; TRBD1 agrees at 9 bases. This CDR3 is 13 amino acids long. Unmatched junction bases numbered 8, after V lost 6 bases and J lost 11 bases. Here the CDR3 DNA reads TGTGCCAGCAGCTACGACAGGGGGGGTTCCCAGCATTTT. It yields the protein CASSYDRGGSQHF.

This clonotype was counted many times. The chain uses TRBV7-9 and TRBJ2-1, with D possibly being TRBD1 (6 bases). Looked up from germline, CDR1 is SEHNR and CDR2 is FQNEAQ (reference sequence). Trimming removed 3 bases at V and 4 bases at J, with 10 bases between. The length of the CDR3 is 14 residues. In DNA, the CDR3 is TGTGCCAGCAGCTTTTTTGACAGGTACAATGAGCAGTTCTTC. Protein product: CASSFFDRYNEQFF.

The sample holds many counts of this clonotype. This chain links TRBV20-1 with TRBJ2-7, with D tentatively TRBD1 or TRBD2 (5 bases each). V dropped 4 bases and J dropped 6 bases, with 16 bases sitting between them. Germline CDR1 DFQATT, CDR2 SNEGSKA (reference sequence). The CDR3 has 13 amino acids. The CDR3 DNA reads as TGCAGTGCTAAGCAGGAAGGGGACGGCGAGCAGTACTTC. Translating gives CSAKQEGDGEQYF.

Notes on this clonotype: With a much larger clone just one base away, this may be a read error. Written as DNA, the CDR3 is TGTGCCATCAGTGAGTCGAGCACGTCCTACGGGCAGTACTTC. Translating gives CAISESSTSYGQYF. The chain links TRBV10-3 to TRBJ2-7; D gene uncertain. From germline, CDR1 is ENHRY and CDR2 SYGVKD. The CDR3 consists of 14 residues.

CDR3 loop: CASSFTGTGGNEQFF. As DNA, the CDR3 is TGTGCCAGCAGCTTCACCGGGACAGGGGGGAATGAGCAGTTCTTC. The chain uses TRBV5-6 and TRBJ2-1, with 11 nucleotides matching TRBD1. Germline trimming cut 2 bases from V and 7 bases from J; bases unmatched to any gene: 5. The CDR3 covers 15 residues. Germline V gene sequence: CDR1 SGHDT, CDR2 YYEEEE.

The table lists this clonotype with many counts. The chain uses TRBV15 and TRBJ2-1; D possibly corresponds to TRBD1 (5 bases). The CDR3 is 12 residues long. Germline CDR1 LNHNV, CDR2 YYDKDF (reference sequence). V was shortened by 4 bases and J by 10 bases, with 11 bases between the two germline ends. Here the CDR3 DNA reads TGTGCCACCAGCACAGGGTTAGAAGAGCAGTTCTTC. Its protein is CATSTGLEEQFF.

This chain connects TRBV7-2 to TRBJ2-7; a possible D gene is TRBD2 (6 bases). V was trimmed by 2 bases and J by 5 bases, leaving 13 bases between them. Per germline, CDR1 SGHTA and CDR2 FQGNSA. The CDR3 spans 14 residues. DNA for the CDR3: TGTGCCAGCAGCTTAAAATCGGGGGTCAACGAGCAGTACTTC. Translating gives CASSLKSGVNEQYF.

Many counts were recorded for this clonotype. The chain combines TRBV5-4 with TRBJ1-2, with D perhaps TRBD1 (6 bases). Germline V CDR1 and CDR2: SGHNT, YYREEE (reference sequence). The CDR3 is 15 residues long. The V and J ends lost 4 bases and 3 bases respectively, with 16 bases between them. CDR3 loop: CASSPGQGRDYGYTF. The CDR3 DNA follows: TGTGCCAGCAGCCCAGGTCAGGGGCGCGACTATGGCTACACCTTC.